The text below deals with one T cell receptor beta chain. This clone was detected once. Its recognized antigen is unknown. Per-base qualities were not stored, and no clone one base away is much larger. Library preparation used the immunoSEQ multiplex PCR assay. The immuneACCESS repertoire file appears here via TCRdb, limited to in-frame rearrangements. These files lack a portion of the clones; in checked studies, under half of the deficit traces to unresolved V genes, and the cause of the others is not known. The sample table holds around 86,000 clones, of which 96% were seen once. The biggest ten clones account for around 0.18% of the sample. The data originate from a study of technical replicates of blood from several donors (dated by TCRdb to about 2017). CDR1 SGHRS and CDR2 YFSETQ were looked up in the germline V gene. The CDR3 holds 13 amino acids from the cysteine to the phenylalanine. The CDR3 DNA has 39 bases and is translated from base 1. V and J lose 4 bases and 9 bases, and a span of 17 bases separates them.

This receptor chain uses TRBV5-1 and TRBJ2-7; the D gene assignment is ambiguous. The specimen sequenced was T cells isolated from PBMCs. The receptor was isolated from a human donor in good health. The DNA sequence follows: TGCGCCAGCAGCCCGACGACTGGCACCTGGCAGTACTTC. Its translation reads: CASSPTTGTWQYF.